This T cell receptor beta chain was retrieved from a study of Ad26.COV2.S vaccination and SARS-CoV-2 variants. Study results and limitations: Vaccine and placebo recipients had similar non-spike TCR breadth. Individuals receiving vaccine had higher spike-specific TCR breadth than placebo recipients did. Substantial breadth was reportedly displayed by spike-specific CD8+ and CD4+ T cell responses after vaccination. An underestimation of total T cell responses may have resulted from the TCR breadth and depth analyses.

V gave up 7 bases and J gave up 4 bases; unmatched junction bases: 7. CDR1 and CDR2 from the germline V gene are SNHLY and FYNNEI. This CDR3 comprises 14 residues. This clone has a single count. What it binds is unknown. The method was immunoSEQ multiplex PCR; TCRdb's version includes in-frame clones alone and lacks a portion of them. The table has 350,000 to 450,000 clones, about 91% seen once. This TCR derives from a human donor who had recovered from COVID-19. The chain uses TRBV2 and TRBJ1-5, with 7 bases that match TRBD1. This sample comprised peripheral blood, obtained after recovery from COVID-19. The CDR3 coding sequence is TGTGCCAGCAACCGGGACAGTAAGAATCAGCCCCAGCATTTT. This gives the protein CASNRDSKNQPQHF.